Listed below are T cell receptor beta chains from one sample, sequenced in a study of CD4 T cells in relation to SARS-CoV-2 and coronaviruses. The data were produced by immunoSEQ multiplex PCR, yet TCRdb's version contains in-frame clones alone and is incomplete. The data show about 36,000 clones, just over 75% seen once. These receptors have no known antigen. Material for sequencing was memory CD4+ T cells from PBMCs, cultured in vitro. These receptors were obtained from an adult with COVID-19. The CDR3 runs from the conserved cysteine through the conserved F or W. The order of the fields is V gene, D gene, J gene, clone size, CDR3 protein, CDR3 DNA. D genes are given only for firm matches. Clone size, where shown, is once, few, many, or a class for clones that have expanded.

TRBV6-6	-	TRBJ2-7	-	CASRLTHSYEQYF	TGTGCCAGCAGGCTGACCCATTCCTACGAGCAGTACTTC
TRBV2	-	TRBJ1-4	few	CASSEDSYREKLFF	TGTGCCAGCAGTGAGGACAGTTATCGCGAAAAACTGTTTTTT
TRBV2	-	TRBJ1-6	-	CASSVGGNYNSPLHF	TGTGCCAGCAGTGTTGGGGGGAACTATAATTCACCCCTCCACTTT
TRBV3-1/TRBV3-2	-	TRBJ1-6	-	CASSTQSQGSPLHF	TGTGCCAGCAGTACCCAAAGCCAGGGGTCACCCCTCCACTTT
TRBV20-1	-	TRBJ1-3	-	CSASLGGSGNTIYF	TGCAGTGCTAGTTTAGGGGGAAGCGGAAACACCATATATTTT
TRBV4-1	-	TRBJ2-3	-	CASSQRMMLPRGTDTQYF	TGCGCCAGCAGCCAAAGGATGATGTTACCCCGGGGCACAGATACGCAGTATTTT
TRBV10-3	TRBD1	TRBJ2-5	-	CATGDRDRQETQYF	TGTGCCACCGGAGACCGGGACAGACAAGAGACCCAGTACTTC
TRBV18	TRBD2	TRBJ2-3	-	CASANVGGSDTQYF	TGTGCCAGCGCAAATGTGGGAGGGTCGGATACGCAGTATTTT
TRBV6-5	TRBD2	TRBJ2-7	-	CASSYLQAGSKGEQYF	TGTGCCAGCAGTTACTTACAAGCGGGATCCAAGGGGGAGCAGTACTTC
TRBV24-1	TRBD2	TRBJ2-1	once	CATSDASGSSYNEQFF	TGTGCCACCAGTGATGCTAGCGGGAGCTCCTACAATGAGCAGTTCTTC
TRBV28	TRBD2	TRBJ2-5	-	CASSSLAGGPETQYF	TGTGCCAGCAGTTCTCTAGCGGGAGGGCCGGAGACCCAGTACTTC
TRBV2	TRBD2	TRBJ2-5	-	CASSDPRFRTPGTTPRETQYF	TGTGCCAGCAGCGATCCCCGGTTTCGCACTCCCGGGACTACCCCTAGGGAGACCCAGTACTTC
TRBV9	-	TRBJ2-2	-	CASSVGLTSGGGGELFF	TGTGCCAGCAGCGTAGGCCTCACTTCGGGCGGCGGCGGGGAGCTGTTTTTT
TRBV27	-	TRBJ1-2	-	CASSFRPPRPYGYTF	TGTGCCAGCAGTTTCCGCCCGCCACGGCCCTATGGCTACACCTTC
TRBV18	-	TRBJ2-2	few	CASSLGDGNTGELFF	TGTGCCAGCTCACTGGGGGACGGGAACACCGGGGAGCTGTTTTTT
TRBV27	-	TRBJ1-1	-	CASSSIPGGNTEAFF	TGTGCCAGCAGTTCTATACCGGGAGGGAACACTGAAGCTTTCTTT
TRBV28	-	TRBJ1-1	-	CASSSLGRGLPEAFF	TGTGCCAGCAGTTCCCTCGGCAGGGGTCTCCCTGAAGCTTTCTTT
TRBV5-1	TRBD2	TRBJ2-3	once	CASSLTGTSGLSTDTQYF	TGCGCCAGCAGCTTAACCGGGACTAGCGGGCTAAGCACAGATACGCAGTATTTT
TRBV7-8	-	TRBJ2-3	-	CASSRMRGSVSSITDTQYF	TGTGCCAGCAGCCGGATGCGGGGTTCCGTATCCTCAATCACAGATACGCAGTATTTT
TRBV14	-	TRBJ2-5	-	CASSLQETQYF	TGTGCCAGCAGCCTGCAAGAGACCCAGTACTTC
TRBV6-2/TRBV6-3	TRBD1	TRBJ1-5	-	CASSSGQGRNQPQHF	TGTGCCAGCAGCTCGGGACAGGGGCGCAATCAGCCCCAGCATTTT
TRBV9	TRBD1	TRBJ1-3	-	CASSVVPSTGPGNTIYF	TGTGCCAGCAGCGTAGTCCCCTCGACAGGGCCTGGAAACACCATATATTTT
TRBV11-2	-	TRBJ1-1	-	CASSPGRPPGTEAFF	TGTGCCAGCAGCCCGGGCCGGCCCCCTGGGACTGAAGCTTTCTTT
TRBV6-2/TRBV6-3	-	TRBJ2-6	-	CASSKPGAGANVLTF	TGTGCCAGCAGTAAGCCCGGAGCTGGGGCCAACGTCCTGACTTTC
TRBV6-5	-	TRBJ2-1	-	CASSYKAPSNEQFF	TGTGCCAGCAGTTACAAAGCGCCCTCCAATGAGCAGTTCTTC
TRBV11-2	TRBD1	TRBJ1-2	-	CASSSLTGGGNYGYTF	TGTGCCAGCAGCTCCTTGACAGGGGGCGGGAACTATGGCTACACCTTC
TRBV4-2	TRBD2	TRBJ2-4	few	CASSPGTSGSNIQYF	TGTGCCAGCAGCCCCGGGACTAGCGGATCAAACATTCAGTACTTC
TRBV19	-	TRBJ2-5	-	CASSIAGFQETQYF	TGTGCCAGTAGTATAGCAGGGTTCCAAGAGACCCAGTACTTC
TRBV3-1/TRBV3-2	TRBD1	TRBJ1-6	-	CASSLGQGGSPLHF	TGTGCCAGCAGCCTAGGACAGGGAGGTTCACCCCTCCACTTT
TRBV5-6	-	TRBJ1-3	-	CASSLVGGAPGNTIYF	TGTGCCAGCAGCTTGGTTGGGGGAGCACCTGGAAACACCATATATTTT
TRBV7-9	-	TRBJ2-6	-	CASSNLGSGANVLTF	TGTGCCAGCAGCAATCTGGGATCTGGGGCCAACGTCCTGACTTTC
TRBV28	-	TRBJ1-3	few	CASTLRPGRRGENTIYF	TGTGCCAGCACCCTAAGACCCGGACGGAGGGGTGAAAACACCATATATTTT
TRBV29-1	TRBD2	TRBJ2-7	-	CSVESSGGFEQYF	TGCAGCGTTGAGAGTAGCGGGGGCTTTGAGCAGTACTTC
TRBV27	-	TRBJ2-7	-	CASSLGGTSSYEQYF	TGTGCCAGCAGTTTAGGAGGGACGAGCTCCTACGAGCAGTACTTC
TRBV19	TRBD1	TRBJ2-7	-	CASSRSTGGSYEQYF	TGTGCCAGTAGTCGATCGACAGGGGGCTCCTACGAGCAGTACTTC
TRBV12-3/TRBV12-4	TRBD1	TRBJ1-2	-	CASSWDRNYGYTF	TGTGCCAGCAGCTGGGACAGAAACTATGGCTACACCTTC
TRBV30	-	TRBJ2-5	once	CAWRLWQQETQYF	TGTGCCTGGAGGCTCTGGCAACAAGAGACCCAGTACTTC
TRBV5-4	-	TRBJ2-1	-	CASSSAVGSRYEQFF	TGTGCCAGCAGCTCGGCGGTCGGCTCTCGGTATGAGCAGTTCTTC
TRBV15	-	TRBJ2-7	few	CATSRDIVREQYF	TGTGCCACCAGCAGAGACATTGTACGCGAGCAGTACTTC
TRBV2	-	TRBJ2-1	once	CASNRLAPYNEQFF	TGTGCCAGCAATCGGCTAGCGCCTTACAATGAGCAGTTCTTC
TRBV20-1	-	TRBJ2-4	few	CSASLGNRVLNIQYF	TGCAGTGCTAGTTTGGGCAACAGGGTACTAAACATTCAGTACTTC
TRBV27	-	TRBJ2-1	few	CASAYDSAYNEQFF	TGTGCCAGCGCTTACGATTCGGCCTACAATGAGCAGTTCTTC
TRBV6-5	-	TRBJ1-2	-	CASSPLGGHGYTF	TGTGCCAGCAGTCCTCTTGGGGGCCATGGCTACACCTTC
TRBV5-4	-	TRBJ1-1	-	CASSLGEDTEAFF	TGTGCCAGCAGCTTGGGGGAGGACACTGAAGCTTTCTTT
TRBV2	-	TRBJ2-7	-	CASSQKLSSYEQYF	TGTGCCAGCAGTCAGAAGCTCTCCTCCTACGAGCAGTACTTC
TRBV5-4	TRBD1	TRBJ2-7	once	CASSVQDRDNLEQYF	TGTGCCAGCAGCGTACAGGACAGGGACAACCTCGAGCAGTACTTC
TRBV29-1	TRBD1	TRBJ1-1	-	CSGKRQGSTEAFF	TGCAGCGGCAAAAGACAGGGTTCCACTGAAGCTTTCTTT
TRBV28	TRBD1	TRBJ1-1	few	CASRSGQGGKTEAFF	TGTGCCAGCAGATCCGGACAGGGAGGGAAAACTGAAGCTTTCTTT
TRBV11-1	TRBD2	TRBJ2-1	-	CASSPLAGELNEQFF	TGTGCCAGCAGTCCGCTAGCGGGAGAGTTAAATGAGCAGTTCTTC
TRBV5-5	-	TRBJ1-2	-	CASSRDTSYGYTF	TGTGCCAGCAGCCGGGACACCTCCTATGGCTACACCTTC
TRBV7-2	TRBD1	TRBJ1-6	once	CASSHGTGGSPLHF	TGTGCCAGCAGCCACGGGACAGGGGGCTCACCCCTCCACTTT
TRBV5-1	TRBD2	TRBJ2-1	few	CASSLGTSGAMNEQFF	TGCGCCAGCAGCTTAGGGACTAGCGGAGCCATGAATGAGCAGTTCTTC
TRBV7-9	TRBD2	TRBJ2-1	-	CASSTGLAGIEQFF	TGTGCCAGCAGCACGGGACTAGCGGGGATAGAGCAGTTCTTC
TRBV5-1	-	TRBJ2-2	-	CASSPTLGHAGELFF	TGCGCCAGCAGCCCCACGTTGGGGCATGCCGGGGAGCTGTTTTTT
TRBV28	-	TRBJ2-1	-	CASSLPRGWNEQFF	TGTGCCAGCAGTTTACCCCGGGGTTGGAATGAGCAGTTCTTC
TRBV3-1/TRBV3-2	-	TRBJ2-7	-	CASSPSGGGLAYEQYF	TGTGCCAGCAGCCCCTCTGGGGGGGGGCTCGCCTACGAGCAGTACTTC